This T cell receptor (beta chain) originates from a study of cytomegalovirus exposure and HLA in healthy donors. A few counts support this clone. The CDR3 is made up of 15 amino acids. With 6 bases clipped from V and 6 bases from J, the junction kept 6 bases outside the gene matches. Per germline, CDR1 SGDLS and CDR2 YYNGEE. Primers included in the PCR were 60 Vbeta and 13 Jbeta primers. Sequencing used immunoSEQ multiplex PCR; TCRdb keeps in-frame clones, though not all of them. The sample carries approximately 150,000 clones, 81% recorded once. This clonotype was sampled from a woman aged 45-65 years in good health and CMV-seronegative. This chain connects TRBV9 to TRBJ2-1, with TRBD2 matching over 13 bases. The sequenced material came from PBMCs. The CDR3 nucleotides are TGTGCCAGCACCGAGGGACTAGCGGGAACCAATGAGCAGTTCTTC. It yields the protein CASTEGLAGTNEQFF.